A selection of T cell receptor beta chains follows, all from one sample in a study of blood T cell repertoires in COVID-19. This table comes from immunoSEQ multiplex PCR, and its TCRdb copy is limited to in-frame clones, with some not included. The sample has around 84,000 clones, 70% to 80% seen once. Sequencing used peripheral blood. These receptors all stem from a man aged 50-59 years with active or convalescent COVID-19. CDR3s include the opening cysteine and the closing phenylalanine or tryptophan. Each record gives: D gene, J gene, V gene, clone size, CDR3 protein, CDR3 DNA. D genes are given only for firm matches. For some rows the clone size is stated as once, few or many, or as a class when expanded; others skip it.

>-|TRBJ1-2|TRBV5-1|-
CASSLPGDYGYTF
TGCGCCAGCAGCTTGCCCGGGGACTATGGCTACACCTTC
>-|TRBJ2-2|TRBV29-1|few
CSVGSGVNAGELFF
TGCAGCGTTGGGTCAGGGGTTAACGCCGGGGAGCTGTTTTTT
>-|TRBJ2-7|TRBV5-1|-
CASSLVPGSYEQYF
TGCGCCAGCAGCTTGGTTCCGGGGAGCTACGAGCAGTACTTC
>-|TRBJ1-1|TRBV7-3|-
CASSPLPGRDTEAFF
TGTGCCAGCAGCCCCCTCCCGGGCAGGGACACTGAAGCTTTCTTT
>TRBD2|TRBJ2-7|TRBV11-2|-
CASSLFSGGGYEQYF
TGTGCCAGCAGCCTTTTTAGCGGGGGAGGCTACGAGCAGTACTTC
>-|TRBJ1-2|TRBV7-9|few
CASSSVQATMLYGYTF
TGTGCCAGCAGCTCGGTCCAGGCGACAATGCTCTATGGCTACACCTTC
>TRBD2|TRBJ2-3|TRBV18|-
CASSPPIRASGGRTDTQYF
TGTGCCAGCTCACCACCAATCCGGGCTAGCGGGGGCCGCACAGATACGCAGTATTTT
>-|TRBJ1-2|TRBV6-5|-
CASSYTGQRYGYTF
TGTGCCAGCAGTTACACAGGGCAACGGTATGGCTACACCTTC
>TRBD1|TRBJ2-2|TRBV6-6|-
CASSYEGTGNTGELFF
TGTGCCAGCAGTTATGAAGGGACAGGGAACACCGGGGAGCTGTTTTTT
>-|TRBJ2-7|TRBV3-1/TRBV3-2|once
CASSQEGAGPEQYF
TGTGCCAGCAGCCAAGAAGGGGCAGGGCCCGAGCAGTACTTC
>TRBD1|TRBJ1-6|TRBV20-1|-
CSASYDRGNSPLHF
TGCAGTGCTAGTTACGACAGGGGAAATTCACCCCTCCACTTT
>-|TRBJ2-3|TRBV5-1|-
CASSPGGGSADTQYF
TGCGCCAGCAGCCCCGGGGGTGGAAGCGCAGATACGCAGTATTTT
>-|TRBJ2-1|TRBV12-3/TRBV12-4|-
CASSLDTGPEQFF
TGTGCCAGCAGTTTGGATACAGGGCCTGAGCAGTTCTTC
>-|TRBJ2-1|TRBV20-1|-
CSASNRERGKVDEQFF
TGCAGTGCTAGTAATAGAGAACGGGGAAAGGTGGATGAGCAGTTCTTC
>TRBD2|TRBJ2-5|TRBV7-8|-
CASSFEAGGETQYF
TGTGCCAGCAGCTTCGAAGCGGGGGGGGAGACCCAGTACTTC
>TRBD1|TRBJ2-1|TRBV5-1|-
CASSLGGGAYNEQFF
TGCGCCAGCAGCTTGGGAGGGGGCGCCTACAATGAGCAGTTCTTC
>TRBD2|TRBJ2-7|TRBV29-1|-
CSVSLTSGFYEQYF
TGCAGCGTTTCTCTCACTAGCGGTTTCTACGAGCAGTACTTC
>TRBD1|TRBJ1-1|TRBV5-6|-
CASSGTGGGMNTEAFF
TGTGCCAGCAGCGGGACAGGTGGGGGGATGAACACTGAAGCTTTCTTT
>-|TRBJ1-5|TRBV6-4|-
CASSDRAGIREALNQPQHF
TGTGCCAGCAGCGATCGGGCGGGGATCAGGGAGGCGCTTAATCAGCCCCAGCATTTT
>TRBD2|TRBJ2-3|TRBV5-6|-
CASSLDLAGRDTQYF
TGTGCCAGCAGCTTGGATCTAGCGGGGAGAGATACGCAGTATTTT
>-|TRBJ1-1|TRBV5-4|-
CASSPIRTDTEAFF
TGTGCCAGCAGCCCTATAAGGACTGACACTGAAGCTTTCTTT
>-|TRBJ2-3|TRBV5-1|-
CASRFERAFTNTQYF
TGCGCCAGCAGGTTTGAGCGGGCCTTCACAAATACGCAGTATTTT
>TRBD2|TRBJ2-1|TRBV6-5|-
CASRGLSGAYNEQFF
TGTGCCAGCAGGGGACTAAGCGGGGCCTACAATGAGCAGTTCTTC
>-|TRBJ2-7|TRBV6-5|few
CASSSRDISYEQYF
TGTGCCAGCAGTTCCCGGGACATATCCTACGAGCAGTACTTC
>TRBD1|TRBJ1-4|TRBV27|-
CASSWVGQGNEKLFF
TGTGCCAGCAGTTGGGTTGGACAGGGGAATGAAAAACTGTTTTTT
>TRBD1|TRBJ2-7|TRBV6-1|-
CASSEYRDRLSYEQYF
TGTGCCAGCAGTGAGTACCGGGACAGACTCTCCTACGAGCAGTACTTC
>-|TRBJ2-7|TRBV6-4|-
CASVFIEDYNYEQYF
TGTGCCAGCGTATTCATCGAGGACTACAACTACGAGCAGTACTTC
>TRBD1|TRBJ1-1|TRBV27|-
CASSYRDRVTEAFF
TGTGCCAGCAGTTACCGGGACAGGGTCACTGAAGCTTTCTTT
>TRBD1|TRBJ1-4|TRBV11-2|-
CASSGTGAQQTNEKLFF
TGTGCCAGCAGCGGTACAGGGGCACAACAAACTAATGAAAAACTGTTTTTT
>-|TRBJ1-1|TRBV19|-
CASSFPGGGTEAFF
TGTGCCAGTAGTTTCCCAGGCGGGGGCACTGAAGCTTTCTTT
>-|TRBJ1-1|TRBV12-3/TRBV12-4|once
CASSPDQGTEAFF
TGTGCCAGCAGTCCAGACCAGGGGACTGAAGCTTTCTTT
>TRBD1|TRBJ2-3|TRBV5-5|-
CASSLGRQGATDTQYF
TGTGCCAGCAGCTTGGGGCGACAGGGGGCCACAGATACGCAGTATTTT
>-|TRBJ1-1|TRBV3-1/TRBV3-2|-
CASSQGDITEAFF
TGTGCCAGCAGCCAAGGGGACATAACTGAAGCTTTCTTT
>-|TRBJ2-5|TRBV18|few
CASSPQAAETQYF
TGTGCCAGCTCACCACAGGCAGCGGAGACCCAGTACTTC
>-|TRBJ2-6|TRBV10-1|few
CASSGDTLSGANVLTF
TGCGCCAGCAGTGGGGACACCCTCTCTGGGGCCAACGTCCTGACTTTC
>TRBD1|TRBJ2-7|TRBV5-5|-
CASSLGGQMTYEQYF
TGTGCCAGCAGCTTGGGGGGACAGATGACCTACGAGCAGTACTTC
>-|TRBJ1-1|TRBV30|-
CACRRGGNTEAFF
TGTGCCTGCCGTCGAGGGGGGAACACTGAAGCTTTCTTT
>TRBD1|TRBJ2-1|TRBV28|-
CASSFTGTGLNEQFF
TGTGCCAGCAGTTTTACCGGGACAGGGCTCAATGAGCAGTTCTTC
>TRBD1|TRBJ1-3|TRBV13|-
CASSFHRQGASSGNTIYF
TGTGCCAGCAGCTTCCATAGACAGGGGGCGAGCTCTGGAAACACCATATATTTT
>TRBD2|TRBJ2-3|TRBV4-2|-
CASSQEPSGGHSTDTQYF
TGTGCCAGCAGCCAAGAGCCTAGCGGGGGCCATAGCACAGATACGCAGTATTTT
>TRBD2|TRBJ2-1|TRBV3-1/TRBV3-2|few
CASSQGTSGNNEQFF
TGTGCCAGCAGCCAAGGGACTAGCGGGAACAATGAGCAGTTCTTC
>-|TRBJ1-5|TRBV29-1|few
CSVATGNYQPQHF
TGCAGCGTGGCTACAGGTAATTATCAGCCCCAGCATTTT
>TRBD1|TRBJ1-6|TRBV27|once
CASSLGQGDSPLHF
TGTGCCAGCAGCCTTGGACAGGGAGATTCACCCCTCCACTTT
>TRBD2|TRBJ2-1|TRBV7-2|-
CASSFSGVAYNEQFF
TGTGCCAGCAGCTTTAGCGGGGTAGCCTACAATGAGCAGTTCTTC
>-|TRBJ1-4|TRBV4-3|many
CASSQSWGGDNEKLFF
TGCGCCAGCAGCCAATCCTGGGGGGGTGATAATGAAAAACTGTTTTTT
>-|TRBJ1-5|TRBV2|once
CASRESRVNNQPQHF
TGTGCCAGCAGGGAGTCCAGGGTGAACAATCAGCCCCAGCATTTT
>-|TRBJ1-6|TRBV19|medium-sized
CASSIGEGSPLHF
TGTGCCAGTAGTATCGGGGAGGGGTCACCCCTCCACTTT
>-|TRBJ1-1|TRBV9|-
CASSPRGNTEAFF
TGTGCCAGCAGCCCCCGGGGTAACACTGAAGCTTTCTTT
>-|TRBJ1-3|TRBV4-3|-
CASSQKSGRANGNTIYF
TGCGCCAGCAGCCAGAAGAGTGGCAGGGCCAACGGAAACACCATATATTTT
>TRBD1|TRBJ2-5|TRBV5-1|-
CASSTDRGWETQYF
TGCGCCAGCAGCACCGACAGGGGATGGGAGACCCAGTACTTC
>-|TRBJ1-6|TRBV7-2|few
CASSLVGARPLHF
TGTGCCAGCAGCTTAGTGGGGGCTCGACCCCTCCACTTT
>TRBD2|TRBJ2-1|TRBV7-2|-
CASSLGGGDFYEQFF
TGTGCCAGCAGCTTAGGCGGGGGGGATTTCTATGAGCAGTTCTTC
>-|TRBJ1-6|TRBV6-6|-
CASSYLRGSPLHF
TGTGCCAGCAGTTACCTCAGGGGCTCACCCCTCCACTTT